These 27 T cell receptor beta chains share one sample of origin, sequenced in a study of T cell clusters in autoimmune cytopenias. One tube held mixed TRB-A and TRB-B primer pools for touch-down PCR. Reprocessing the multiplex PCR reads, TCRdb reports a single entry for every CDR3 protein and omits DNA. This sample contains several thousand distinct CDR3 sequences. TRB was amplified from about 270 ng of peripheral blood genomic DNA per sample. Sequenced: peripheral blood. Receptors were obtained from a human donor with an autoimmune cytopenia or autoimmune hepatitis (not recorded which).

Measured by frequency, this clonotype is medium-sized. The chain couples TRBV12-3 or TRBV12-4 to TRBJ2-1; the D call from TCRdb, TRBD2, cannot be confirmed without DNA. The CDR3 consists of 13 residues. CDR3 region: CASRPTSGMRQFF.

V is TRBV6-5 and J is TRBJ1-1. The CDR3 runs to 15 residues. CDR1 and CDR2 (germline): MNHEY, SVGAGI. CDR3 loop: CASSYSGTTSTEAFF.

This sequence joins TRBV28 and TRBJ2-1; TCRdb proposes TRBD1, but this gene call is untestable without DNA. The CDR3 is 14 residues long. From germline, CDR1 is MDHEN and CDR2 SYDVKM. The CDR3 loop reads CASSLSGDGYEQFF.

In terms of frequency, this clonotype is medium-sized. This chain joins TRBV27 and TRBJ1-5. This CDR3 is 14 amino acids long. The germline V gene has CDR1 MNHEY and CDR2 SMNVEV (reference sequence). CDR3 in amino acids: CASRLHAAYQPQHF.

This chain connects TRBV7-9 to TRBJ1-2; absent DNA, TCRdb's TRBD1 call cannot be checked. The CDR3 spans 13 residues. Germline CDR1 SEHNR, CDR2 FQNEAQ (reference sequence). CDR3 loop: CASSLGRGLGYTF.

This rearrangement joins TRBV27 to TRBJ2-1; with no DNA, the TCRdb D assignment of TRBD2 cannot be verified. Germline V gives CDR1 MNHEY, CDR2 SMNVEV (reference sequence). This CDR3 comprises 16 residues. CDR3 loop: CASRPLAGESYNEQFF.

This chain connects TRBV18 to TRBJ1-1; without DNA, the TCRdb call of TRBD1 cannot be checked. The germline V gene encodes CDR1 KGHSH and CDR2 LQKENI. The CDR3 extends over 14 amino acids. The CDR3: CASDRAGTNTEAFF.

This chain's CDR3 is CASSPQVNYGYTF. The chain couples TRBV12-3 or TRBV12-4 to TRBJ1-2; TCRdb selects TRBD1, and the lack of DNA leaves this call unchecked. The CDR3 is made up of 13 amino acids.

The rearrangement joins TRBV6-6 to TRBJ1-5. This CDR3 comprises 15 residues. The germline CDR1 and CDR2 sequences are MNHNY and SVGAGI (reference sequence). The chain's CDR3 is CASSYPGYSNQPQHF.

Considering frequency, this clonotype is medium-sized. The rearrangement joins TRBV5-5 to TRBJ1-1; TCRdb designates TRBD1, a call that cannot be tested without DNA. The germline V gene encodes CDR1 SGHKS and CDR2 YYEKEE (reference sequence). This CDR3 region has 14 residues. Here the CDR3 reads CASSLEQGYPEAFF.

This clonotype is deemed medium-sized (0.01 to 0.1%) by its frequency. The chain couples TRBV19 to TRBJ2-7. The germline V gene has CDR1 LNHDA and CDR2 SQIVND (reference sequence). There are 14 residues in the CDR3. This CDR3 is CASSIGLASYEQYF.

The V and J genes are TRBV7-2 and TRBJ1-1; TCRdb's D gene call, TRBD1, goes unchecked for lack of DNA. CDR3 length: 15 amino acids. Per the germline V gene, CDR1 is SGHTA and CDR2 is FQGNSA. CDR3 loop: CASSLVAGGNTEAFF.

This chain links TRBV6-6 with TRBJ1-1; absent DNA, TCRdb's TRBD1 call cannot be checked. From germline, CDR1 is MNHNY and CDR2 SVGAGI (reference sequence). The CDR3 is 15 residues long. CDR3: CASSYKGGRDTEAFF.

This clonotype is identified as medium-sized from frequency. The chain joins TRBV12-3 or TRBV12-4 to TRBJ2-5; the TCRdb D gene call, TRBD2, has no DNA to confirm it. This CDR3 has 18 residues. CDR3 in amino acids: CASSPRLAGGLDPETQYF.

This clonotype shows up as medium-sized (0.01 to 0.1%) by frequency. J is TRBJ2-7 and V is TRBV27; the TCRdb D gene call, TRBD1, has no DNA to confirm it. This CDR3 is 15 amino acids long. CDR1 is MNHEY, CDR2 SMNVEV, per germline (reference sequence). The CDR3 here is CASPSPYRPSGEQYF.

This clonotype is classed as large by frequency. The gene calls are TRBV29-1 and TRBJ2-2; without DNA, the TCRdb call of TRBD1 cannot be checked. This CDR3 has 12 amino acids. Per the germline V gene, CDR1 is SQVTM and CDR2 is ANQGSEA. This CDR3 reads CSVGDYTGELFF.

V usage is TRBV5-6 and J usage is TRBJ2-4; as DNA is missing, the TRBD2 call by TCRdb cannot be tested. Germline V gives CDR1 SGHDT, CDR2 YYEEEE. This CDR3 comprises 15 residues. CDR3 region: CASSLRETRENIQYF.

By frequency, this clonotype is medium-sized. The chain is built from TRBV6-1 and TRBJ2-7; TCRdb returns TRBD2, unconfirmable since there is no DNA. The CDR3 is 16 amino acids. The germline CDR1 and CDR2 sequences are MNHNS and SASEGT. The CDR3 sequence is CASSEPAGGLTYEQYF.

In terms of frequency, this clonotype is large. This rearrangement joins TRBV29-1 to TRBJ2-3; lacking DNA, the TRBD1 call made by TCRdb goes unchecked. Germline CDR1 reads SQVTM; CDR2 reads ANQGSEA. This CDR3 region has 11 residues. The CDR3 loop reads CSVLSEVTQYF.

According to its frequency, this clonotype is medium-sized. The chain links TRBV15 to TRBJ1-1; no DNA is available, so the TRBD1 call from TCRdb remains unchecked. The CDR3 spans 14 residues. Germline values: CDR1 LNHNV, CDR2 YYDKDF (reference sequence). CDR3 sequence: CATSSPDRGAEAFF.

This chain links TRBV5-4 with TRBJ1-6; without DNA, the TCRdb call of TRBD1 cannot be checked. This CDR3 has 17 residues. The germline V gene has CDR1 SGHNT and CDR2 YYREEE (reference sequence). CDR3 in amino acids: CASSLPWGALDNSPLHF.

The CDR3 spells CASRPGDRGLAGANVLTF. This sequence joins TRBV6-2 or TRBV6-3 and TRBJ2-6; the D call from TCRdb, TRBD1, cannot be confirmed without DNA. Germline V gene lookup returns CDR1 MNHEY and CDR2 SVGEGT. CDR3 length: 18 residues.

Frequency places this clonotype as medium-sized. The J gene is TRBJ2-3, the V gene TRBV15; TCRdb's D gene call, TRBD1, goes unchecked for lack of DNA. CDR3 size: 14 residues. The germline V gene encodes CDR1 LNHNV and CDR2 YYDKDF (reference sequence). CDR3: CATSVSGGTDTQYF.

This sequence joins TRBV5-5 and TRBJ2-1; TCRdb's D call, TRBD1, is unchecked because there is no DNA. Germline V gives CDR1 SGHKS, CDR2 YYEKEE (reference sequence). The CDR3 is made up of 17 amino acids. This CDR3 reads CASSLRSAVGGYNEQFF.

This clonotype shows up as medium-sized by frequency. The chain couples TRBV19 to TRBJ2-6; the D call of TRBD1 rests on TCRdb alone, since no DNA is present to check it. The CDR3 extends over 16 amino acids. CDR1 is LNHDA, CDR2 SQIVND, per germline (reference sequence). CDR3 loop: CASSPLSGAGANVLTF.

The CDR3 sequence is CASSIGDRPYEQYF. The chain combines TRBV19 with TRBJ2-7; the TCRdb call, TRBD1, lacks DNA for checking. The CDR3 loop spans 14 amino acids. Germline CDR1 LNHDA, CDR2 SQIVND (reference sequence).

Frequency places this clonotype as medium-sized. The V gene is TRBV30, the J gene TRBJ1-2; TCRdb calls TRBD1, which cannot be checked without DNA. Per the germline V gene, CDR1 is GTSNPN and CDR2 is SVGIG (reference sequence). The CDR3 loop spans 13 amino acids. The CDR3 sequence: CAWSLRGGYGYTF.